Below, 27 T cell receptor beta chains from the same sample are listed, as sequenced in a study of OX40 agonist ivuxolimab in advanced cancers. Measured with immunoSEQ multiplex PCR; TCRdb has only the in-frame clones, and not every one. The profile covers roughly 65,000 clones, with 80% to 90% appearing a single time and 0.38% taken by the ten largest. The input for sequencing was CD4+ or CD8+ T cells sorted from blood, taken in a trial of the OX40 agonist ivuxolimab. The receptors come from an adult with an advanced solid tumor such as melanoma, head and neck, liver or kidney cancer.

The V and J genes are TRBV19 and TRBJ1-5; 9 bases are shared with TRBD1. The germline CDR1 and CDR2 sequences are LNHDA and SQIVND (reference sequence). V shed 6 bases, J shed 3 bases, and the junction held 6 bases outside the gene matches. CDR3 length: 15 amino acids. The CDR3: CASSKTGGTNQPQHF. In DNA, the CDR3 is TGTGCCAGTAGCAAAACAGGGGGCACCAATCAGCCCCAGCATTTT. The variable domain in full, with the rest retrieved from reference TRBV19 and TRBJ1-5, is DGGITQSPKYLFRKEGQNVTLSCEQNLNHDAMYWYRQDPGQGLRLIYYSQIVNDFQKGDIAEGYSVSREKKESFPLTVTSAQKNPTAFYLCASSKTGGTNQPQHFGDGTRLSIL.

This rearrangement joins TRBV5-4 to TRBJ1-2, with 8 bases lining up with TRBD1. Trimming cost V 0 bases and J 7 bases; bases outside gene matches: 5. Germline V CDR1 and CDR2: SGHNT, YYREEE (reference sequence). The CDR3 consists of 14 residues. In nucleotides, the CDR3 is TGTGCCAGCAGCTTGGAAAGAGACAGGGGTGGCTACACCTTC. This codes for CASSLERDRGGYTF.

The J gene is TRBJ2-2, the V gene TRBV14; 8 bases map to TRBD2. CDR1 and CDR2 from the germline V gene are SGHDN and FVKESK. Trimming at V came to 1 base and at J to 6 bases, leaving 10 bases not matched to a gene. This CDR3 has 17 residues. Here the CDR3 reads CASSQASGGRLAGELFF. DNA for the CDR3: TGTGCCAGCAGCCAAGCGTCGGGAGGGCGTCTGGCCGGGGAGCTGTTTTTT.

The chain recombines TRBV5-1 with TRBJ1-1, with D tentatively TRBD1 (5 bases). The CDR3 loop spans 18 amino acids. Trimming left V 3 bases short and J 0 bases short, with 21 bases between. In germline, CDR1 is SGHRS, CDR2 YFSETQ. CDR3 nucleotides: TGCGCCAGCAGCTCGGAAACGTCAAGGGGAGGGCTGAACACTGAAGCTTTCTTT. It specifies CASSSETSRGGLNTEAFF.

The rearrangement links TRBV13 to TRBJ1-3; D not resolved. The length of the CDR3 is 13 residues. Between the trimmed V and J ends, which lost 5 bases and 2 bases, there was a span of 7 bases. Germline CDR1 is PRHDT and CDR2 is FYEKMQ (reference sequence). CDR3 loop: CASSPQTGNTIYF. CDR3 coding DNA: TGTGCCAGCAGCCCACAAACTGGAAACACCATATATTTT.

This chain joins TRBV7-8 and TRBJ1-2, with TRBD1 identical over 8 bases. The germline V gene encodes CDR1 SGHVS and CDR2 FQNEAQ. The V gene end was trimmed by 4 bases and the J gene end by 2 bases; junction bases not matched to a gene: 3. The CDR3 totals 14 residues. As DNA, the CDR3 is TGTGCCAGCAGCTCGACAGGGGCGAACTATGGCTACACCTTC. Protein sequence: CASSSTGANYGYTF.

The chain is built from TRBV6-6 and TRBJ1-6; possibly TRBD1 for D (6 bases). CDR3 size: 15 residues. Between the trimmed V and J ends, which lost 7 bases and 3 bases, there was a span of 13 bases. Germline-derived CDR1 and CDR2 are MNHNY and SVGAGI (reference sequence). The CDR3 loop reads CASTRGDNYNSPLHF. The CDR3 DNA follows: TGTGCCAGCACCCGAGGGGACAACTATAATTCACCCCTCCACTTT.

The genes are TRBV14 and TRBJ1-4; TRBD1 aligns across 8 bases. V lost 0 bases and J lost 7; bases outside the gene matches: 4. CDR3 length: 15 amino acids. CDR1 and CDR2 (germline): SGHDN, FVKESK. In nucleotides, the CDR3 is TGTGCCAGCAGCCAAGAACAGGGGGTGGGTGAAAAACTGTTTTTT. Amino acid sequence: CASSQEQGVGEKLFF. The whole variable domain, filled in from reference TRBV14 and TRBJ1-4, reads EAGVTQFPSHSVIEKGQTVTLRCDPISGHDNLYWYRRVMGKEIKFLLHFVKESKQDESGMPNNRFLAERTGGTYSTLKVQPAELEDSGVYFCASSQEQGVGEKLFFGSGTQLSVL.

The chain combines TRBV7-6 with TRBJ2-2; 10 bases are a match to TRBD1. Germline V CDR1 and CDR2: SGHVS, FNYEAQ. The CDR3 is 16 residues long. Trimming took 4 bases from V and 0 from J; bases not matched to a gene: 2. In DNA form, the CDR3 reads TGTGCCAGCAGCTCCGGGACAGGGGCGAACACCGGGGAGCTGTTTTTT. Translation gives CASSSGTGANTGELFF.

The genes are TRBV11-3 and TRBJ2-7; 7 bases map to TRBD1. V was clipped by 5 bases and J by 5 bases; unmatched bases: 9. The CDR3 runs 14 residues. Germline CDR1 SGHNT, CDR2 YENEEA. The CDR3 DNA is TGTGCCAGCAGCCCCAGACAGGGAAGCCACGAGCAGTACTTC. Translating gives CASSPRQGSHEQYF.

The gene calls are TRBV11-3 and TRBJ2-6; 8 bases agree with TRBD1. Unmatched junction bases numbered 6, after V lost 5 bases and J lost 0 bases. Germline CDR1 and CDR2: SGHNT and YENEEA. CDR3 length equals 17 residues. The CDR3 region is CASSPRQGSSGANVLTF. CDR3 nucleotides: TGTGCCAGCAGCCCCAGACAGGGGAGCTCTGGGGCCAACGTCCTGACTTTC.

This chain uses TRBV14 with TRBJ2-1; 7 bases match TRBD1. The CDR3 is 15 amino acids. The germline V gene has CDR1 SGHDN and CDR2 FVKESK. The V gene end was trimmed by 6 bases and the J gene end by 0 bases; junction bases not matched to a gene: 5. The CDR3 nucleotides read TGTGCCAGCAGAACGGGACAGAGCTCCTACAATGAGCAGTTCTTC. This encodes CASRTGQSSYNEQFF.

The chain recombines TRBV11-2 with TRBJ1-2, with D hard to call. V was shortened by 2 bases and J by 2 bases, with 12 bases between the two germline ends. The CDR3 spans 15 residues. Germline loops: CDR1 SGHAT, CDR2 FQNNGV. This CDR3 reads CASSLLQRFNYGYTF. The CDR3 DNA follows: TGTGCCAGCAGCTTACTCCAGAGATTCAACTATGGCTACACCTTC.

The chain combines TRBV30 with TRBJ2-4; 10 nucleotides align to TRBD2. CDR3 length: 12 amino acids. Germline-derived CDR1 and CDR2 are GTSNPN and SVGIG (reference sequence). After removal of 4 bases from V and 8 bases from J, the junction contained 2 bases not matched to a gene. CDR3 amino acids: CAWTSGGYIQYF. In DNA form, the CDR3 reads TGTGCCTGGACTAGCGGGGGTTACATTCAGTACTTC.

The chain combines TRBV7-9 with TRBJ1-4; D may be TRBD1 (6 bases). V gave up 5 bases and J gave up 0 bases, with 10 bases separating them. Germline V gene sequence: CDR1 SEHNR, CDR2 FQNEAQ (reference sequence). The CDR3 has 15 amino acids. Written as DNA, the CDR3 is TGTGCCAGCAGCCTGCCAGGGGCAACTAATGAAAAACTGTTTTTT. Translated: CASSLPGATNEKLFF. Full variable domain (outside the CDR3, taken from reference TRBV7-9 and TRBJ1-4): DTGVSQNPRHKITKRGQNVTFRCDPISEHNRLYWYRQTLGQGPEFLTYFQNEAQLEKSRLLSDRFSAERPKGSFSTLEIQRTEQGDSAMYLCASSLPGATNEKLFFGSGTQLSVL.

The chain recombines TRBV2 with TRBJ2-3, with D tentatively TRBD1 (5 bases). Germline V CDR1 and CDR2: SNHLY, FYNNEI. This CDR3 region has 15 residues. The V gene lost 5 bases and the J gene lost 0 bases, with 12 bases spanning the gap. CDR3 loop: CASSPSGLSTDTQYF. CDR3 in DNA: TGTGCCAGCAGTCCCTCAGGGCTAAGCACAGATACGCAGTATTTT.

V usage is TRBV21-1 and J usage is TRBJ2-3; the D call of TRBD2 is as the table states it, not checked on the DNA. TRBV21-1 is flagged as a pseudogene. There are 16 residues in the CDR3. The chain's CDR3 is CASSKVLREGTDTQYF. The CDR3 DNA reads TGTGCCAGCAGCAAAGTCCTCAGGGAGGGCACAGATACGCAGTATTTT.

The chain joins TRBV10-1 to TRBJ2-7, with D maybe TRBD2 (6 bases). Germline lookup yields CDR1 WNHNN and CDR2 SYGVQD (reference sequence). The germline V and J ends were trimmed by 0 bases and 5 bases, with 20 bases remaining between them. CDR3 length: 17 residues. This chain's CDR3 is CASSESQRGVGVDEQYF. The CDR3 DNA sequence: TGCGCCAGCAGTGAGTCCCAACGCGGGGTAGGTGTCGACGAGCAGTACTTC.

This chain links TRBV29-1 with TRBJ2-3, with 9 positions matching TRBD2. J was trimmed by 5 bases and V by 6 bases; bases with no gene match: 9. The CDR3 is made up of 14 amino acids. Germline loops: CDR1 SQVTM, CDR2 ANQGSEA. CDR3 residues: CSVGGLAGRDTQYF. DNA for the CDR3: TGCAGCGTGGGGGGCCTAGCGGGGAGAGATACGCAGTATTTT.

The V gene is TRBV5-1, the J gene TRBJ1-2; tentative D call: TRBD1 (6 bases). This CDR3 has 14 residues. Trimming removed 5 bases at V and 2 bases at J, with 13 bases between. Germline-derived CDR1 and CDR2 are SGHRS and YFSETQ. For the CDR3, the DNA is TGCGCCAGCAGTCCGGAGGGGGGAAACTATGGCTACACCTTC. Amino acid sequence: CASSPEGGNYGYTF.

This chain links TRBV9 with TRBJ1-2; a weak D match, TRBD1 (6 bases). V lost 3 bases and J 0 bases, leaving 12 bases between the germline ends. Germline-derived CDR1 and CDR2 are SGDLS and YYNGEE. The length of the CDR3 is 15 residues. CDR3 amino acids: CASSAGQTANYGYTF. The CDR3 DNA follows: TGTGCCAGCAGCGCAGGACAGACGGCTAACTATGGCTACACCTTC.

The chain couples TRBV6-5 to TRBJ1-2; D gene uncertain. V was trimmed by 0 bases and J by 8 bases, leaving 10 bases between them. The CDR3 is 13 amino acids. CDR1 is MNHEY, CDR2 SVGAGI, per germline. CDR3 sequence (DNA): TGTGCCAGCAGTTACTCGGCTTTGGGGGGCTACACCTTC. Its translation: CASSYSALGGYTF.

V usage is TRBV5-1 and J usage is TRBJ2-6; D gene unclear. Trimming took off 4 bases at V and 0 bases at J, with 8 bases between the two ends. Germline lookup yields CDR1 SGHRS and CDR2 YFSETQ. This CDR3 comprises 15 residues. Here the CDR3 reads CASSLVSSGANVLTF. CDR3 nucleotides: TGCGCCAGCAGCCTAGTCAGCTCTGGGGCCAACGTCCTGACTTTC.

The chain links TRBV28 to TRBJ2-6; D remains unclear. The CDR3 spans 14 residues. Trimming pared 6 bases from V and 0 bases from J, leaving 6 bases between. Per the germline V gene, CDR1 is MDHEN and CDR2 is SYDVKM. DNA of the CDR3: TGTGCCAGCAGGGCACCCTCTGGGGCCAACGTCCTGACTTTC. This sequence encodes CASRAPSGANVLTF. The whole variable domain, filled in from reference TRBV28 and TRBJ2-6, reads DVKVTQSSRYLVKRTGEKVFLECVQDMDHENMFWYRQDPGLGLRLIYFSYDVKMKEKGDIPEGYSVSREKKERFSLILESASTNQTSMYLCASRAPSGANVLTFGAGSRLTVL.

V and J are TRBV6-1 and TRBJ2-7; TRBD2 aligns across 8 bases. Per germline, CDR1 MNHNS and CDR2 SASEGT. The CDR3 loop spans 17 amino acids. With V trimmed by 0 bases and J by 0 bases, 7 bases remained unmatched. CDR3 nucleotides: TGTGCCAGCAGTGAAGCGCGGGGGGCCAGGAGCTCCTACGAGCAGTACTTC. Translating gives CASSEARGARSSYEQYF.

V usage is TRBV5-4 and J usage is TRBJ2-7; 11 nucleotides line up with TRBD2. The CDR3 is made up of 15 amino acids. CDR1 and CDR2 (germline): SGHNT, YYREEE (reference sequence). The V gene end was trimmed by 9 bases and the J gene end by 0 bases; junction bases not matched to a gene: 8. The CDR3 DNA sequence: TGTGCCACTAAACTAGCGGGGGTAAGCTCCTACGAGCAGTACTTC. Translated: CATKLAGVSSYEQYF.

J is TRBJ2-7 and V is TRBV11-2, with 9 nucleotides matching TRBD1. The CDR3 loop spans 13 amino acids. V shed 5 bases, J shed 2 bases, and the junction held 1 base outside the gene matches. The germline V gene encodes CDR1 SGHAT and CDR2 FQNNGV. The CDR3 loop is CASSRDRAYEQYF. DNA of the CDR3: TGTGCCAGCAGCCGGGACAGGGCCTACGAGCAGTACTTC.